The next 18 T cell receptor beta chains were all read from a single sample in a study of blood T cells in healthy people across ages. Then a second PCR, running about 7 to 11 cycles, was carried out with a sample-barcoded 5' primer and a J-beta primer mix. TCRdb analysed the 5' RACE reads with MiXCR anew, one entry per CDR3 protein. The sample holds about 720,000 distinct CDR3 sequences, 20% to 25% seen once. Material for sequencing was blood. The receptors stem from a man aged 70-80 years in good health.

This chain uses TRBV7-9 with TRBJ1-1; TRBD1 is a possible D gene (6 bases). V gave up 6 bases and J gave up 0 bases, with 14 bases separating them. The CDR3 length is 15 residues. CDR1 is SEHNR and CDR2 is FQNEAQ in the germline V gene (reference sequence). CDR3 sequence: CASRPATGMNTEAFF. DNA of the CDR3: TGTGCCAGCAGACCTGCGACAGGCATGAACACTGAAGCTTTCTTT.

In this sample, this clonotype turned up a few times. A much larger clone lies one base from this, so it may be a read error. The chain uses TRBV11-2 and TRBJ1-2; 7 bases are a match to TRBD1. The CDR3 extends over 13 amino acids. The trim removed 5 bases at V and 6 bases at J, leaving 6 bases unmatched. The germline V gene encodes CDR1 SGHAT and CDR2 FQNNGV. As DNA, the CDR3 is TGTGCCAGCAGCCCCCAGGGGGGCAATGGCTACACCTTC. It encodes CASSPQGGNGYTF.

This clonotype was found a few times. V and J are TRBV11-3 and TRBJ1-2; D unclear. Germline assignment: CDR1 SGHNT and CDR2 YENEEA. Trimming took off 0 bases at V and 8 bases at J, with 10 bases between the two ends. CDR3 size: 13 residues. CDR3 protein: CASSLDRFGGYTF. CDR3 DNA: TGTGCCAGCAGCTTAGATCGGTTCGGGGGCTACACCTTC.

The chain couples TRBV4-1 to TRBJ2-1; 10 nucleotides line up with TRBD1. The germline V gene has CDR1 MGHRA and CDR2 YSYEKL. The V and J ends lost 0 bases and 2 bases, in that order; junction bases with no gene match: 1. The CDR3 consists of 16 residues. This chain's CDR3 is CASSQEGTGAYNEQFF. The CDR3 coding sequence is TGCGCCAGCAGCCAAGAAGGGACAGGGGCCTACAATGAGCAGTTCTTC.

This clonotype was seen a few times. Sequence at one end of the junction differs from germline and may be a read error. This chain uses TRBV12-3 or TRBV12-4 with TRBJ1-2; TRBD1 matches 9 bases. This CDR3 has 16 residues. CDR3 DNA sequence: TGTACCAGCAGTTTCGAACGGACAGGGGAGGGAAATGGCTACACCTTC. It specifies CTSSFERTGEGNGYTF.

The chain uses TRBV5-1 and TRBJ1-2, with 9 bases lining up with TRBD1. Germline CDR1 reads SGHRS; CDR2 reads YFSETQ. The CDR3 consists of 14 residues. V lost 6 bases and J lost 5; bases outside the gene matches: 8. The chain's CDR3 is CASTSDRGEYGYTF. Written as DNA, the CDR3 is TGCGCCAGCACCTCGGACAGGGGTGAATATGGCTACACCTTC.

The chain is built from TRBV20-1 and TRBJ2-5, with 7 bases that match TRBD2. Looked up from germline, CDR1 is DFQATT and CDR2 is SNEGSKA (reference sequence). The CDR3 contains 16 residues. Trimming cost V 0 bases and J 2 bases; bases outside gene matches: 9. The CDR3, as DNA: TGCAGTGCTAGAGATGTCCTAGCGGAGCCGCAAGAGACCCAGTACTTC. Amino acids: CSARDVLAEPQETQYF.

The V gene is TRBV5-1, the J gene TRBJ2-3; TRBD1 or TRBD2 may be the D gene (5 bases each). The germline V gene has CDR1 SGHRS and CDR2 YFSETQ. Trimming stripped 6 bases from V and 3 bases from J, with 17 bases between. The CDR3 is made up of 15 amino acids. The CDR3 spells CASNLATASTDTQYF. The CDR3, as DNA: TGCGCCAGCAACTTAGCGACAGCGTCTACAGATACGCAGTATTTT. The full variable domain, its missing parts supplied by reference TRBV5-1 and TRBJ2-3, is KAGVTQTPRYLIKTRGQQVTLSCSPISGHRSVSWYQQTPGQGLQFLFEYFSETQRNKGNFPGRFSGRQFSNSRSEMNVSTLELGDSALYLCASNLATASTDTQYFGPGTRLTVL.

This clonotype was counted at least ten times. The CDR3 sequence is CASSLASNYGYTF. CDR3 DNA: TGTGCCAGCAGCTTAGCGTCCAACTATGGCTACACCTTC. V and J are TRBV7-9 and TRBJ1-2; no clear D gene. Trimming stripped 0 bases from V and 2 bases from J, with 4 bases between. The CDR3 consists of 13 residues. Germline values: CDR1 SEHNR, CDR2 FQNEAQ (reference sequence). The whole variable domain, filled in from reference TRBV7-9 and TRBJ1-2, reads DTGVSQNPRHKITKRGQNVTFRCDPISEHNRLYWYRQTLGQGPEFLTYFQNEAQLEKSRLLSDRFSAERPKGSFSTLEIQRTEQGDSAMYLCASSLASNYGYTFGSGTRLTVV.

Comments on this clonotype: A junction end diverges from the germline sequence, so it may reflect a read error. The chain combines TRBV12-3 or TRBV12-4 with TRBJ2-3; unclear D gene. This CDR3 has 13 amino acids. The CDR3: CASSLARADMQYF. DNA of the CDR3: TGTGCCAGCAGTTTAGCCCGAGCAGATATGCAGTATTTT.

This clonotype turned up a few times. The chain recombines TRBV5-1 with TRBJ2-7, with 10 bases lining up with TRBD1. V gave up 6 bases and J gave up 4 bases; unmatched junction bases: 10. Germline lookup yields CDR1 SGHRS and CDR2 YFSETQ. This CDR3 has 15 amino acids. CDR3 sequence: CASTPSGQGTYEQYF. The CDR3 DNA reads TGCGCCAGCACCCCATCGGGACAGGGGACTTACGAGCAGTACTTC.

The CDR3 DNA reads as TGTGCCAGCAGCAGACGGGACAGGGGGAGGCACACTGAAGCTTTCTTT. It yields the protein CASSRRDRGRHTEAFF. The chain combines TRBV3-1 with TRBJ1-1, with 11 bases aligning to TRBD1. Germline V lookup: CDR1 LGHDT, CDR2 YNNKEL (reference sequence). The CDR3 extends over 16 amino acids. After removal of 5 bases from V and 3 bases from J, the junction contained 8 bases not matched to a gene.

This clonotype was observed a handful of times. The gene calls are TRBV19 and TRBJ1-2, with D unclear. The V end lost 3 bases, the J end lost 8 bases, and 13 bases lay between the germline ends. The length of the CDR3 is 13 residues. Germline values: CDR1 LNHDA, CDR2 SQIVND (reference sequence). The CDR3 DNA reads TGTGCCAGTAGTATCCTCATCGGGTTCGGCTACACCTTC. This sequence encodes CASSILIGFGYTF. The complete variable domain, with remaining parts taken from reference TRBV19 and TRBJ1-2, reads DGGITQSPKYLFRKEGQNVTLSCEQNLNHDAMYWYRQDPGQGLRLIYYSQIVNDFQKGDIAEGYSVSREKKESFPLTVTSAQKNPTAFYLCASSILIGFGYTFGSGTRLTVV.

The rearrangement joins TRBV19 to TRBJ2-3; D possibly corresponds to TRBD1 (5 bases). The CDR3 contains 14 residues. CDR1 is LNHDA, CDR2 SQIVND, per germline (reference sequence). V was pared by 7 bases and J by 2 bases, with 13 bases between. The CDR3 coding sequence is TGTGCCAGTAAATTCGACAGTTACACAGATACGCAGTATTTT. Amino acid sequence: CASKFDSYTDTQYF.

This clonotype occurred many times. The rearrangement joins TRBV12-3 or TRBV12-4 to TRBJ1-2; the D gene is possibly TRBD1 (5 bases). CDR3 size: 14 residues. V lost 5 bases and J 4 bases, leaving 14 bases between the germline ends. This CDR3 is CASSPSPGVYGYTF. The DNA of the CDR3 is TGTGCCAGCAGTCCCTCCCCGGGGGTCTATGGCTACACCTTC.

The chain uses TRBV15 and TRBJ1-6; 9 nucleotides match TRBD1. This CDR3 spans 15 amino acids. Per the germline V gene, CDR1 is LNHNV and CDR2 is YYDKDF (reference sequence). V lost 2 bases, J lost 6 bases, and 2 bases stayed unmatched. The CDR3 bases are TGTGCCACCAGCAGACGGACAGGGGTTAATTCACCCCTCCACTTT. Its translation is CATSRRTGVNSPLHF.

The rearrangement links TRBV20-1 to TRBJ2-3; D ambiguous. The V and J ends lost 6 bases and 1 base respectively, with 14 bases between them. There are 14 residues in the CDR3. Germline CDR1 DFQATT, CDR2 SNEGSKA (reference sequence). CDR3: CSAVPPIGTDTQYF. The CDR3 region has the DNA TGCAGTGCAGTTCCCCCGATTGGCACAGATACGCAGTATTTT.

The chain joins TRBV7-2 to TRBJ2-2; D gene ambiguous. V was cut by 2 bases and J by 5 bases, with 9 bases left in between. Germline CDR1 reads SGHTA; CDR2 reads FQGNSA. The CDR3 runs to 14 residues. CDR3 bases: TGTGCCAGCAGCTTATTGGGAAAAACCGGGGAGCTGTTTTTT. This gives the protein CASSLLGKTGELFF.